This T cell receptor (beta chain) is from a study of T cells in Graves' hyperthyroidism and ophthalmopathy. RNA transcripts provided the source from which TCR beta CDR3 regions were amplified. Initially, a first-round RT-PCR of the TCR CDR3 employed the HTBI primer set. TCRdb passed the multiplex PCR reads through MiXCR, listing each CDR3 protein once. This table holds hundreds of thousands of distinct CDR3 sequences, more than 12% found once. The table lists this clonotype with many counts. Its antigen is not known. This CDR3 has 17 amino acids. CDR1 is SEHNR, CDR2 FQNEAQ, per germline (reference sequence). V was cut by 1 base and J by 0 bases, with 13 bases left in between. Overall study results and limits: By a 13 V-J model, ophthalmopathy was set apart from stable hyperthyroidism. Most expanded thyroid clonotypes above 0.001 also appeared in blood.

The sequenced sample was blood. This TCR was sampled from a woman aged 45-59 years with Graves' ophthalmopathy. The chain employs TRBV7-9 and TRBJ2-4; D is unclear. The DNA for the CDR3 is TGTGCCAGCAGCTTAGACCGGATAGACCTAGCCAAAAACATTCAGTACTTC. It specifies CASSLDRIDLAKNIQYF.